One and the same sample provided the 7 T cell receptor beta chains below, sequenced in a study of blood T cell repertoires in COVID-19. Sequencing used immunoSEQ multiplex PCR; TCRdb keeps in-frame clones, though not all of them. The table includes about 320,000 clones, roughly 87% detected once. Sequencing used PBMCs or T cells enriched from blood (not recorded which). The receptors were sampled from a woman aged 18-29 years who had recovered from COVID-19.

This clone was recorded a few times. The CDR3 nucleotides read TGTGCCAGCAGCTCCCCGCAGGGCAGCATTCAGTACTTC. It yields the protein CASSSPQGSIQYF. The chain is built from TRBV7-2 and TRBJ2-4, with D perhaps TRBD1 (5 bases). There are 13 residues in the CDR3. With 4 bases removed from V and 9 bases from J, the gap between germline ends came to 13 bases. CDR1 is SGHTA, CDR2 FQGNSA, per germline.

The chain combines TRBV28 with TRBJ1-5; the D is unclear. From germline, CDR1 is MDHEN and CDR2 SYDVKM. V shed 3 bases and J shed 2 bases, with 8 bases lying between them. The CDR3 consists of 14 residues. The CDR3 loop reads CASSFAAGNQPQHF. The DNA for the CDR3 is TGTGCCAGCAGTTTTGCGGCAGGCAATCAGCCCCAGCATTTT.

The chain employs TRBV5-1 and TRBJ2-6; D possibly corresponds to TRBD2 (5 bases). The V gene's germline CDR1 is SGHRS and CDR2 YFSETQ. The CDR3 has 16 amino acids. V lost 4 bases to trimming and J lost 0 bases, with 11 bases between them. The CDR3 reads CASSAGSFSGANVLTF. The DNA of the CDR3 is TGCGCCAGCAGCGCTGGGAGTTTCTCTGGGGCCAACGTCCTGACTTTC.

The chain recombines TRBV7-2 with TRBJ2-7, with 8 bases identical to TRBD2. J gave up 3 bases and V 5 bases, and 6 bases lay outside the gene matches. The length of the CDR3 is 14 residues. Germline CDR1 SGHTA, CDR2 FQGNSA. CDR3 region: CASSRERGHYEQYF. CDR3 in DNA: TGTGCCAGCAGCCGGGAGCGGGGGCACTACGAGCAGTACTTC.

This sequence joins TRBV19 and TRBJ1-1; D gene unclear. CDR1 and CDR2 (germline): LNHDA, SQIVND (reference sequence). V lost 4 bases and J lost 11, with 14 bases in between. The CDR3 is made up of 12 amino acids. CDR3 coding DNA: TGTGCCAGTAGTAACCCGGGGTCGTATGCTTTCTTT. This codes for CASSNPGSYAFF.

The chain employs TRBV4-3 and TRBJ2-2, with 11 bases lining up with TRBD2. Looked up from germline, CDR1 is LGHNA and CDR2 is YSLEER. The junction had 12 bases not matched to a gene; V was cut back by 4 bases and J by 8 bases. The CDR3 spans 17 residues. The CDR3 sequence: CASSPHPLAGGSGELFF. The CDR3, as DNA: TGCGCCAGCAGCCCCCACCCGCTAGCGGGAGGTTCGGGGGAGCTGTTTTTT.

The chain couples TRBV25-1 to TRBJ2-7, with 7 positions matching TRBD2. This CDR3 has 15 amino acids. CDR1 and CDR2 from the germline V gene are MGHDK and SYGVNS. The ends lost 4 bases at V and 4 bases at J; junction bases unmatched: 10. This CDR3 reads CASSGRTSERYEQYF. CDR3 DNA: TGTGCCAGCAGTGGGCGAACTAGCGAACGGTACGAGCAGTACTTC.